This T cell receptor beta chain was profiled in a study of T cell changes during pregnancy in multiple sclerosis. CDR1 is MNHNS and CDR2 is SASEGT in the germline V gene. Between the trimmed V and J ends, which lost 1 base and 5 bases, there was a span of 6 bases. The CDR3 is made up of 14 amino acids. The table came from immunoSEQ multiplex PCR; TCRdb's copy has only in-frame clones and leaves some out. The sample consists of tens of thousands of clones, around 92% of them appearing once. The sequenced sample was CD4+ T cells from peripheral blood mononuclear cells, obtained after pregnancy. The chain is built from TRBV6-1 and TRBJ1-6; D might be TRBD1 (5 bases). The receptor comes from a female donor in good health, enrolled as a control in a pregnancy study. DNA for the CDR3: TGTGCCAGCAGTGAAGGGACACATAATTCACCCCTCCACTTT. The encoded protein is CASSEGTHNSPLHF.